This T cell receptor (beta chain) was sequenced for a study of blood T cell repertoires in COVID-19. For the study at large: COVID-19 samples from acute and convalescent phases originated in the United States, Italy and Spain. From T cells, B-cell-depleted T cells, or PBMCs came the material, which was cDNA or gDNA.

In the study's own analysis: Scientists estimated how many nucleated cells there were by amplifying reference gene primers. Profiled with immunoSEQ multiplex PCR; TCRdb holds only in-frame clones, not every one. For V, J and clone size, that table is used; D and trimming come from the DNA. The table has about 200,000 clones, 86% seen once; the top ten hold about 0.81%. The length of the CDR3 is 13 residues. The ends were cut back, 1 base at V and 7 bases at J, with 8 bases in the middle. CDR1 MDHEN and CDR2 SYDVKM come from the germline V gene. The gene calls are TRBV28 and TRBJ1-5; tentatively, D is TRBD1 (5 bases). This clonotype originated in a woman aged 65 to 85 with acute or convalescent COVID-19. Sequenced sample: peripheral blood. The CDR3 bases are TGTGCCAGCAGTTTATCAGGGTGGCAGCCCCAGCATTTT. This translates into CASSLSGWQPQHF.